This T cell receptor beta chain was identified during a study of cytomegalovirus exposure and HLA in healthy donors (TCRdb year 2017). About the study as a whole: In an earlier analysis of 550 to 750 of the donors, approximately 260 Gb of sequence data and some 100 million unique TCR beta sequences from about 180 million T cells were reported. Around 320 gigabases of sequencing data and 78 million or so unique TCR sequences were included in an early release covering roughly 600 HLA-typed donors. Among the roughly 410 genotyped donors, roughly 80% belonged to the genetic ancestry cluster associated with self-reported Caucasian donors. The study aimed to test whether cataloging public T cell receptors could reveal signatures of past pathogen exposure. The study used immunosequencing to profile the T cell repertoires of several hundred subjects and linked those repertoires to cytomegalovirus serostatus. A separate validation cohort of roughly 130 different subjects was used in addition to the approximately 670-subject first cohort. To predict cytomegalovirus infection status, the study combined high-throughput TCR immunosequencing, statistical association of individual TCRs with disease status, and machine learning. In a later analysis, previously published TCR beta repertoires from 550 to 700 donors were re-analyzed and high-resolution HLA genotyping was added so that TCR occurrence patterns could be studied. The later analysis used no new phenotypic data to find candidate immune exposures, relying instead on TCR beta sequences and their occurrence across donors. To decide whether each TCR beta V gene segment behaved as functional or pseudogenic, an earlier analysis of nearly 600 of the donors relied on high-throughput TCR beta sequencing. Alongside the repertoire data, information on donor age, sex, ethnicity and CMV serostatus was compiled. In a later genetic analysis, genome-wide SNP genotypes for about 60% of the 666 donors were used, and that subset was treated as a discovery cohort. All discovery cohort repertoires had been generated using a single sequencing platform. HLA typing covered class I and class II loci at four-digit resolution. The number of typed donors differed by locus: about 620-630 for A, B, C, DRB1 and DQB1; 522 for DQA1; approximately 610 for DPA1; and roughly 450 for DPB1. Roughly 5 DR-DQ haplotypes were treated as single units for association and clustering because of strong linkage in the cohort. Across approximately 400 genotyped donors of the cohort, an average of about 240,000 unique TCR beta nucleotide sequences per donor were sequenced, and approximately 17% of those sequences were non-productive. Broad study findings and their caveats: V-gene and J-gene trimming of TCR beta chains was associated with a missense DCLRE1C variant in a later genetic analysis, and the association was replicated in an independent cohort. A few of the identified cytomegalovirus-associated TCR beta chains were confirmed in vitro to be specific for cytomegalovirus antigens. In a later analysis, the rate of TCR association differed among HLA loci, with DRB1 alleles having the most associated TCRs and HLA-C alleles having the fewest. An earlier analysis of around 500 of the donors showed that most TCR beta V segments appeared in productive rearrangements either about 90% or about 30% of the time, which broadly matched IMGT annotations. A later analysis reported that several top co-occurrence clusters appeared linked to parvovirus B19, influenza, CMV and Epstein-Barr virus. The cohort was sequenced for TCR beta chains only, and without alpha or paired-chain data the features that could be detected were limited. In the study, around 160 TCR beta chains were listed as associated with cytomegalovirus. A further reported finding was that TCR beta sequences accurately predicted the HLA-A and HLA-B alleles for most subjects in the first cohort. Correlated functional status among segregating V segments might be attributable to linkage disequilibrium, but an unknown experimental factor could not be ruled out. Some IMGT-functional V segments, including TRBV6-2 and TRBV6-3, could not be told apart with the 87-base-pair reads, so those segments were excluded. Over 15 rarely observed V segments, including chromosome 9 orphons, were excluded from the earlier analysis of several hundred of the donors because counts were too low. In both the original and validation cohorts, the classifier was reported to diagnose cytomegalovirus status with high specificity and sensitivity. A cluster of highly shared sequence variants was judged likely to be a technical artifact of the sequencing pipeline. According to the authors, the approach could potentially be generalized to other disease states and immunological phenotypes. Because some donors lacked HLA typing at each locus, the association tests relied only on the typed subset. The only immune exposure information available for the cohort was CMV serostatus. In a later analysis, HLA-associated TCR beta chains showed more clonal expansion and lower generation probabilities than non-associated chains that were equally common. Roughly uniform sequencing depth across donors was assumed in presence/absence analyses, although this assumption may not hold. According to a later analysis, most CMV-associated TCR beta chains appeared to be HLA-restricted, and the HLA associations seemed to be driven largely by CMV exposure. Assigning TCR associations to individual alleles was difficult when HLA alleles, especially DR and DQ, strongly co-occurred. Specific HLA alleles were associated with over 15,000 TCR beta sequences at a false discovery rate of 0.05 in a later analysis. Across donors, most TCR sequences were observed very rarely, whereas some public TCRs were present in many individuals. According to a later genetic analysis, donors in an Asian-associated ancestry cluster had fewer N-insertions in productive TCRs than the roughly 700-donor mean.

Libraries were prepared through the immunoSEQ multiplex PCR assay. For the multiplex PCR, a mixture combining 60 forward primers for TCR Vbeta segments and 13 reverse primers for TCR Jbeta segments was used. Amplification of the CDR3 region of rearranged TCR beta genes was performed with a multiplex PCR assay on genomic DNA. The amplified TCR beta libraries were sequenced on the Illumina HiSeq System as 87-base-pair reads. Processing in the source paper ran as follows. A later analysis tallied approximately 87 million unique TCR beta chains across the 666 repertoires, and around 12 million of those chains were shared by two or more donors. Raw reads were error-corrected and collapsed into unique sequences with a nearest-neighbor algorithm that merged closely related sequences to remove PCR and sequencing errors. V, D and J gene segments were assigned by aligning CDR3 sequences to IMGT reference sequences. For a sequence to be retained, a match of at least six nucleotides was required to both a V gene segment and a J gene segment. A rearrangement counted as productive if the CDR3 had no stop codons and remained in frame with V and J, and every other rearrangement counted as non-productive. Following IMGT convention, CDR3 was defined as the stretch from the second conserved V-encoded cysteine up to the conserved J-encoded phenylalanine. The earlier analysis of about 640 of the donors excluded any sequence lacking an unambiguous match to a single V gene segment. An earlier analysis of 500 to 700 of the donors classified V segments as functional when productive rearrangements were above 56.7% and as segregating when the standard deviation between donors was above 5%. A statistical classification framework was built to diagnose cytomegalovirus status from the catalog of TCR beta chain sequences. V and J gene assignment, in a later analysis, came from comparing TCR nucleotide sequences with IMGT/GENE-DB human TR gene sequences. In a later analysis, CDR3 sequences and most-parsimonious VDJ recombination scenarios were assigned using the TCRdist pipeline. In a later analysis, each TCR beta chain was defined by its CDR3 amino acid sequence together with its V-gene family, and reads lacking a unique V-gene family were excluded. In a later analysis, nearly 600 highly shared, low-generation-probability nucleotide sequences were removed to address suspected cross-contamination and a sequencing artifact. In a later analysis, a clonal expansion index was calculated for each public chain from normalized within-repertoire ranks of inferred template counts. In a later analysis, generation probabilities were computed using a VDJ recombination model fitted to out-of-frame rearrangements, and the results were checked against IGoR. Hypergeometric tests were used in a later analysis to score TCR-TCR, TCR-HLA and TCR-CMV co-occurrence, with a repertoire-size bias correction applied to the TCR pairs. To estimate false discovery rates, a later analysis permuted the HLA or CMV assignments 20 times. In a later analysis, co-occurring TCRs were grouped using DBSCAN, and TCRdist sequence similarity was added for clustering within HLA-allele-positive subsets. Repertoires with fewer than 30,000 or more than 120,000 public chains, plus five repertoires with anomalous nucleotide sharing, were excluded from co-occurrence clustering. The clones in this table, taken by TCRdb from immuneACCESS, are in-frame only. Not every clone is retained; where verified, under half of the shortfall comes from an unresolved V gene, and the cause of the rest is unknown. V, J and clone size are taken as reported in that table, and D and trimming were inferred from the DNA itself. The sample table holds roughly 140,000 clones. Of the sample, 0.75% to 1% falls within the top ten clones.

Details on this clone: The antigen it recognizes is unknown.

The CDR3 goes from the cysteine to the phenylalanine over 14 residues. Just CDR3 DNA is preserved here, 42 bases in frame from base 1. Taken from the germline V gene (reference sequence), the CDR1 and CDR2 loops are GTSNPN and SVGIG. Trimming accounts for 4 bases at V and 3 bases at J, while the number of junction bases matched to no gene is 6. The cohort comprised 666 healthy bone marrow donors. All cohort members were sampled while nominally healthy, although unrecorded immune exposures were likely present. The donor tested CMV seronegative, placing the donor among the 352 seronegative members of the cohort. Each donor provided a peripheral blood sample, and peripheral blood mononuclear cells were used for TCR beta sequencing. The Qiagen DNeasy Blood Extraction Kit was used to extract genomic DNA from the blood cell samples.

The TCR comes from a male donor in good health and CMV-seronegative. The chain employs TRBV30 and TRBJ1-3; TRBD1 aligns with 7 central bases. The sequenced sample was PBMCs. The CDR3 amino acid sequence is: CAWNRQGGGNTIYF. The DNA sequence is as follows: TGTGCCTGGAATCGACAGGGCGGTGGAAACACCATATATTTT.